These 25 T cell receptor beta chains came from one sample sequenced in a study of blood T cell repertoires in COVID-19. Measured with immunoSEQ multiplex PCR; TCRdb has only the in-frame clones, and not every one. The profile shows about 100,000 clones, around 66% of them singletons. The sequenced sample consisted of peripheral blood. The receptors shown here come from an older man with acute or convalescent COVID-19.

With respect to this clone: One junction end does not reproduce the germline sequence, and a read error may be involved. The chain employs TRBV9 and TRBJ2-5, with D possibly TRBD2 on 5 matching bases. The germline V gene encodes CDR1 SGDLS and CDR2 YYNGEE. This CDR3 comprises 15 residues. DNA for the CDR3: TGTGCCAGCAGCGCCTCGCCGGGGTCCCAAAAGACCCAGTACTTC. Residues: CASSASPGSQKTQYF.

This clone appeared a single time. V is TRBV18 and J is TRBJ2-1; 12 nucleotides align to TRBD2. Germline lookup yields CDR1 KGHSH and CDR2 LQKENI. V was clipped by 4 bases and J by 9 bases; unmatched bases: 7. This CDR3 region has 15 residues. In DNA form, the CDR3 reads TGTGCCAGCTCACAAGGACTAGCGGGAACTCTTGAGCAGTTCTTC. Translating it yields CASSQGLAGTLEQFF.

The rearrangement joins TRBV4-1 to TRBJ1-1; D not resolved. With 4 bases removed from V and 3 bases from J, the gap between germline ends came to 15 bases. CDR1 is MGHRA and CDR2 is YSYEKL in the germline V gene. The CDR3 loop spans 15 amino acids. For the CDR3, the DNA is TGCGCCAGCAGCCCAATACCCACCGGGTACACTGAAGCTTTCTTT. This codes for CASSPIPTGYTEAFF.

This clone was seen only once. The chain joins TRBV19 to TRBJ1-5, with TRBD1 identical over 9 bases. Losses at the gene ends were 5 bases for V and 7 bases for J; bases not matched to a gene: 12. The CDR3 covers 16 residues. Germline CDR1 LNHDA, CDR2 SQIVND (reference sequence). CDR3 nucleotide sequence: TGTGCCAGTAGTTCCCCTACAGGGGGCTTGGGACAGCCCCAGCATTTT. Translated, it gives CASSSPTGGLGQPQHF.

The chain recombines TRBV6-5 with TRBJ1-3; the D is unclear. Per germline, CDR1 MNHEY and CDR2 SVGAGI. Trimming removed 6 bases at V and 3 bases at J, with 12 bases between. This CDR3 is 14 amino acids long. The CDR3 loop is CASSPAFGGNTIYF. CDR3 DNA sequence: TGTGCCAGCAGCCCCGCTTTCGGTGGAAACACCATATATTTT.

CDR3 sequence: CASSLAVNGNEQYF. The CDR3 nucleotides read TGTGCCAGCAGTTTGGCCGTGAACGGGAACGAGCAGTACTTC. J is TRBJ2-7 and V is TRBV27; D may be TRBD2 (5 bases). CDR3 length: 14 amino acids. The V end was cut by 3 bases, the J end by 5 bases, with 14 bases between. In germline, CDR1 is MNHEY, CDR2 SMNVEV (reference sequence).

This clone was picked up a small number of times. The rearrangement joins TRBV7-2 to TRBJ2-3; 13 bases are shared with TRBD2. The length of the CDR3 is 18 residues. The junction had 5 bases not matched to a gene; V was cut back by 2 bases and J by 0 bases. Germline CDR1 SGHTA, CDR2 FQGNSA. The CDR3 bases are TGTGCCAGCAGCTTATCCCGGACTAGCGGGAGAAGCACAGATACGCAGTATTTT. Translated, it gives CASSLSRTSGRSTDTQYF.

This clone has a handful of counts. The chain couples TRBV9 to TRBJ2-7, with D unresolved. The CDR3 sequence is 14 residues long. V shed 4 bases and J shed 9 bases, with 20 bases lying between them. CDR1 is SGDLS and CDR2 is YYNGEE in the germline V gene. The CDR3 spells CASSPRASPAGQYF. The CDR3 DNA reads TGTGCCAGCAGCCCTAGAGCCTCTCCAGCCGGGCAGTACTTC.

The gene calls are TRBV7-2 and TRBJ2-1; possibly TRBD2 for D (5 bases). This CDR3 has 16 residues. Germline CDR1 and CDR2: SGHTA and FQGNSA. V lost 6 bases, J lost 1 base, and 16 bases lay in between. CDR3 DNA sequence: TGTGCCAGCAGACCTGGGAGTGCGGGTTCCTACAATGAGCAGTTCTTC. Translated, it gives CASRPGSAGSYNEQFF.

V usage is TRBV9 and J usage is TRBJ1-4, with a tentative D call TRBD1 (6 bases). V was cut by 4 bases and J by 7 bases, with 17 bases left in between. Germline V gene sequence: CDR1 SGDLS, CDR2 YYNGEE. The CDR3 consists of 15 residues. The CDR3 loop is CASSPRIGGGEKLFF. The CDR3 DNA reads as TGTGCCAGCAGCCCGAGGATTGGGGGCGGTGAAAAACTGTTTTTT.

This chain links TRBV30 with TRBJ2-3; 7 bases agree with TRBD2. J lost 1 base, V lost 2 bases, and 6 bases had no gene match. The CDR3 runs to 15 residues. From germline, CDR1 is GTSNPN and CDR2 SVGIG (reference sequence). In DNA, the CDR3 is TGTGCCTGGAGTAGGGTTAGCGGGCGCACAGATACGCAGTATTTT. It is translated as CAWSRVSGRTDTQYF.

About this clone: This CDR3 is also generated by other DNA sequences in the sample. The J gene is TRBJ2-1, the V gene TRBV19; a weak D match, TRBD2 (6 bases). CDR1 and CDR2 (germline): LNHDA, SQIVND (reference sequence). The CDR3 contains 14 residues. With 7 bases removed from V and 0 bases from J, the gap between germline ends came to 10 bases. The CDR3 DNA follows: TGTGCCAGTACGAGGGACTCCTCCTACAATGAGCAGTTCTTC. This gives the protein CASTRDSSYNEQFF.

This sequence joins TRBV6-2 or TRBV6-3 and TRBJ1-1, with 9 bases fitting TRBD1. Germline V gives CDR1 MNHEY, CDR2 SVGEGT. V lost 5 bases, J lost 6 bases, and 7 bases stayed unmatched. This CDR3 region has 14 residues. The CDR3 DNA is TGTGCCAGCAGTCCAAACAGGGGGCAGGCTGAAGCTTTCTTT. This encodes CASSPNRGQAEAFF.

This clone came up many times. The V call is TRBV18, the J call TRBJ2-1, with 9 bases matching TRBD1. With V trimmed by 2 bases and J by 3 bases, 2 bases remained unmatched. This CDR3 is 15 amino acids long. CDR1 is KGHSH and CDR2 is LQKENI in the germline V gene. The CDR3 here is CASSPGTGNYNEQFF. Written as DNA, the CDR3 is TGTGCCAGCTCACCAGGGACAGGGAACTACAATGAGCAGTTCTTC. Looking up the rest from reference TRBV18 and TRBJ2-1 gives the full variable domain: NAGVMQNPRHLVRRRGQEARLRCSPMKGHSHVYWYRQLPEEGLKFMVYLQKENIIDESGMPKERFSAEFPKEGPSILRIQQVVRGDSAAYFCASSPGTGNYNEQFFGPGTRLTVL.

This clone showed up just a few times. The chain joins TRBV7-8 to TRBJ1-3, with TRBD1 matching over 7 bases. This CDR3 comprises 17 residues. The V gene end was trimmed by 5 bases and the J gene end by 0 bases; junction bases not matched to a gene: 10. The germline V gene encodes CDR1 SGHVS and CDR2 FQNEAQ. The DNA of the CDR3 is TGTGCCAGCAGCCTCCGACAGGGCCGCAGCTCTGGAAACACCATATATTTT. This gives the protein CASSLRQGRSSGNTIYF.

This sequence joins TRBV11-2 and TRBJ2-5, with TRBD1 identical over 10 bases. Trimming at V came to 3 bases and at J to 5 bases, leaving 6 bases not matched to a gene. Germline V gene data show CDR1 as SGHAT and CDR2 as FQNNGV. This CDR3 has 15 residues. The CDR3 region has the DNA TGTGCCAGCAGCTTGGGACAGGGGCGTCGCGAGACCCAGTACTTC. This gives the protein CASSLGQGRRETQYF.

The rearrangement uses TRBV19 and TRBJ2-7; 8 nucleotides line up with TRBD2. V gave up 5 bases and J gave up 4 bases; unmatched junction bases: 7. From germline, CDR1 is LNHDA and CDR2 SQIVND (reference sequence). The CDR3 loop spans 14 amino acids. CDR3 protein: CASSPGLVGYEQYF. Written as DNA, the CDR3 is TGTGCCAGTAGTCCGGGACTAGTCGGGTACGAGCAGTACTTC. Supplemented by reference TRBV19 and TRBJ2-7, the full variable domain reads DGGITQSPKYLFRKEGQNVTLSCEQNLNHDAMYWYRQDPGQGLRLIYYSQIVNDFQKGDIAEGYSVSREKKESFPLTVTSAQKNPTAFYLCASSPGLVGYEQYFGPGTRLTVT.

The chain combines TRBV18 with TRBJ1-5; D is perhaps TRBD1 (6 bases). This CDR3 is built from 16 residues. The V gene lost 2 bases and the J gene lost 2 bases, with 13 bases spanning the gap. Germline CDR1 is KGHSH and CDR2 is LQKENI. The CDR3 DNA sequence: TGTGCCAGCTCACCATTAGGACAGCTTGGCAATCAGCCCCAGCATTTT. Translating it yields CASSPLGQLGNQPQHF. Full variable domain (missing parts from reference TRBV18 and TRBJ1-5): NAGVMQNPRHLVRRRGQEARLRCSPMKGHSHVYWYRQLPEEGLKFMVYLQKENIIDESGMPKERFSAEFPKEGPSILRIQQVVRGDSAAYFCASSPLGQLGNQPQHFGDGTRLSIL.

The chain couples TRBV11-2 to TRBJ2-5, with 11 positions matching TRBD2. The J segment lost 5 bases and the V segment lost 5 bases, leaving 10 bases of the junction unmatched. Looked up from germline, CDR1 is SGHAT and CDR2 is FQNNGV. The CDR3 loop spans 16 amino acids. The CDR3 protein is CASSHLSGRVGETQYF. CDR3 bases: TGTGCCAGCAGCCATCTTAGCGGGAGGGTCGGGGAGACCCAGTACTTC.

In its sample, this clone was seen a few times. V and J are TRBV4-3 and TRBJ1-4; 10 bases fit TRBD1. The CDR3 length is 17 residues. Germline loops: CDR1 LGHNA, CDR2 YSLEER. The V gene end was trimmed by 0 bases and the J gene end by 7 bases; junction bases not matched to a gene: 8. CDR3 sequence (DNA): TGCGCCAGCAGCCAAGATCGGATAGGGACAGGGGCTGAAAAACTGTTTTTT. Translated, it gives CASSQDRIGTGAEKLFF.

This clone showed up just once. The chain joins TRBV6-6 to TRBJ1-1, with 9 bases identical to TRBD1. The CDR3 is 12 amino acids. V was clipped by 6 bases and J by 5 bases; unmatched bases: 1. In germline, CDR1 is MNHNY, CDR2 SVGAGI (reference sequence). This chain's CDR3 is CASRGQGTEAFF. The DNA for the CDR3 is TGTGCCAGCAGGGGACAGGGAACTGAAGCTTTCTTT.

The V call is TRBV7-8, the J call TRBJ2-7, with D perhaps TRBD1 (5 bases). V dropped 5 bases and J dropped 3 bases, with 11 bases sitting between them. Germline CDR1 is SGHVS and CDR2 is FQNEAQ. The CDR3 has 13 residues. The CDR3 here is CASSRQPGYEQYF. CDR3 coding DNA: TGTGCCAGCAGCCGACAGCCAGGCTACGAGCAGTACTTC.

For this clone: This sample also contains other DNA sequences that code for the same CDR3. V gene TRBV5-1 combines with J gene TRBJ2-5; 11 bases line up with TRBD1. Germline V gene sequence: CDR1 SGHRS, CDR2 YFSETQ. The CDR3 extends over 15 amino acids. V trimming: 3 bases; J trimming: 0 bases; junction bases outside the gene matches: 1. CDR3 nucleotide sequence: TGCGCCAGCAGCTGGACAGGGGGCTACCAAGAGACCCAGTACTTC. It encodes CASSWTGGYQETQYF.

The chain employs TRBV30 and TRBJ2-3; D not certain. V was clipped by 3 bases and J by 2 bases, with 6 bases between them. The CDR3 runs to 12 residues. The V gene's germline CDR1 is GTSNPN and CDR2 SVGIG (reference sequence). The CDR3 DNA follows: TGTGCCTGGAGCTCCCTCACAGATACGCAGTATTTT. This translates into CAWSSLTDTQYF.

The CDR3: CASSQGSGGYNEQFF. CDR3 sequence (DNA): TGTGCCAGCAGCCAAGGAAGCGGGGGTTACAATGAGCAGTTCTTC. V usage is TRBV3-1 (or the pseudogene TRBV3-2) and J usage is TRBJ2-1, with 8 bases that match TRBD2. The V and J ends lost 1 base and 4 bases, in that order; junction bases with no gene match: 3. This CDR3 spans 15 amino acids. Germline CDR1 is LGHDT and CDR2 is YNNKEL (reference sequence).